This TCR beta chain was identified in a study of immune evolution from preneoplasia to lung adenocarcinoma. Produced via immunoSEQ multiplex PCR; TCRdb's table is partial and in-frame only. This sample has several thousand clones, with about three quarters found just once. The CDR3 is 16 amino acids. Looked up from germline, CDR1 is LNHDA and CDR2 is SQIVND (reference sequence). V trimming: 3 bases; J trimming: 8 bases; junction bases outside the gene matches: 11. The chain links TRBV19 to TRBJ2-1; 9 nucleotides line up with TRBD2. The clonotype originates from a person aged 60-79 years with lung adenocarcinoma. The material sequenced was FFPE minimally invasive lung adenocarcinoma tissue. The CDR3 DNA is TGTGCCAGTAGTATGAGGGCTAGCGGGACGGGCGATGAGCAGTTCTTC. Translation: CASSMRASGTGDEQFF.